The rows below give T cell receptor beta chains drawn from one sample of a study of T-cell memory formation after mild COVID-19. TCRdb passed the 5' RACE reads through MiXCR, listing each CDR3 protein once. The sample includes 250,000 to 300,000 distinct CDR3 sequences, roughly 17% seen only once; the top ten take roughly 20%. The sample was PBMCs or a T cell subset sorted from them (not recorded which). Receptor source: a man younger than 35 who had mild COVID-19 (a few samples of this study predate the infection). Cell type and time point are not known. Each CDR3 is given with its conserved first and last residue. D genes are given only for firm matches. Clone size is not always given. Where it is, it says once, few, many or a class for expanded clones.

size	D	V	J	CDR3	DNA
-	-	TRBV11-2	TRBJ2-3	CASSGQRTQYF	TGTGCCAGCAGCGGCCAGAGGACGCAGTATTTT
-	-	TRBV20-1	TRBJ2-1	CSARDGNANEQFF	TGCAGTGCTAGAGATGGGAACGCCAATGAGCAGTTCTTC
-	TRBD1	TRBV7-9	TRBJ1-2	CASSFQGDRSGYTF	TGTGCCAGCAGCTTTCAGGGGGATCGTTCTGGCTACACCTTC
-	TRBD1	TRBV5-1	TRBJ2-2	CASSSQIRDRNTGELFF	TGCGCCAGCAGTTCGCAAATCCGGGACAGAAACACCGGGGAGCTGTTTTTT
many	-	TRBV7-3	TRBJ2-1	CASSLDSAPHNEQFF	TGTGCCAGCAGCTTAGATAGCGCACCACACAATGAGCAGTTCTTC
-	-	TRBV3-1	TRBJ2-7	CASSLAREYEQYF	TGTGCCAGCAGCCTGGCCAGGGAGTACGAGCAGTACTTC
few	TRBD1	TRBV20-1	TRBJ2-3	CSARTGTGGDTQYF	TGCAGTGCTAGAACTGGGACAGGCGGAGATACGCAGTATTTT
few	-	TRBV4-1	TRBJ2-7	CASSQFAQGRPDNYEQYF	TGCGCCAGCAGCCAATTTGCCCAGGGCCGACCGGACAACTACGAGCAGTACTTC
many	-	TRBV5-1	TRBJ2-5	CASSLAQRQGIQETQYF	TGCGCCAGCAGCTTGGCCCAGCGGCAGGGAATCCAAGAGACCCAGTACTTC
-	-	TRBV11-2	TRBJ2-5	CASSLAGSPGTQYF	TGTGCCAGCAGCTTAGCCGGGTCTCCAGGGACCCAGTACTTC
-	-	TRBV6-2/TRBV6-3	TRBJ1-6	CASRPRTVSPLHF	TGTGCCAGCAGGCCTCGGACAGTTTCACCCCTCCACTTT
-	TRBD1	TRBV5-4	TRBJ1-5	CASSPRTGLAQHF	TGTGCCAGCAGCCCCAGGACAGGCTTGGCCCAGCATTTT
-	-	TRBV5-1	TRBJ1-1	CASSLGQVESEAFF	TGCGCCAGCAGCTTGGGACAGGTGGAATCCGAAGCTTTCTTT
few	TRBD2	TRBV7-2	TRBJ2-5	CASSTLAGGEETQYF	TGTGCCAGCAGCACACTAGCGGGGGGGGAAGAGACCCAGTACTTC
-	-	TRBV6-5	TRBJ2-7	CASRLARRSYEQYF	TGTGCCAGCAGACTTGCCAGGAGATCCTACGAGCAGTACTTC
-	TRBD2	TRBV7-3	TRBJ2-1	CASSLSGAEQFF	TGTGCCAGCAGCCTGAGCGGGGCCGAGCAGTTCTTC
-	-	TRBV3-1	TRBJ2-3	CASSQDNTETRTDTQYF	TGTGCCAGCAGCCAAGACAACACCGAAACTCGCACAGATACGCAGTATTTT
-	-	TRBV18	TRBJ1-1	CASSPATGQNTEAFF	TGTGCCAGCTCACCGGCGACAGGCCAGAACACTGAAGCTTTCTTT
few	TRBD2	TRBV4-3	TRBJ2-1	CASSQPGLGGNEQFF	TGCGCCAGCAGCCAACCGGGGCTGGGGGGGAATGAGCAGTTCTTC
-	-	TRBV12-3/TRBV12-4	TRBJ1-1	CASSLWSTNTEAFF	TGTGCCAGCAGTTTATGGTCAACGAACACTGAAGCTTTCTTT
few	-	TRBV30	TRBJ2-3	CAWSLTTDTQYF	TGTGCCTGGTCACTAACCACAGATACGCAGTATTTT
-	-	TRBV15	TRBJ1-1	CATSRDAGTSTEAFF	TGTGCCACCAGCAGAGACGCAGGGACGAGCACTGAAGCTTTCTTT
few	TRBD1	TRBV7-2	TRBJ2-7	CASNLGQGQAAPYEQYF	TGTGCCAGCAACCTCGGACAGGGACAGGCGGCCCCCTACGAGCAGTACTTC
few	TRBD2	TRBV7-2	TRBJ2-2	CASSPRGGVGGELFF	TGTGCCAGCAGCCCTCGGGGAGGGGTTGGCGGGGAGCTGTTTTTT
-	TRBD1	TRBV12-3/TRBV12-4	TRBJ1-2	CASSLGDRPGDGYTF	TGTGCCAGCAGTTTAGGGGACAGGCCGGGAGATGGCTACACCTTC
many	-	TRBV4-2	TRBJ2-7	CASSQEYAPSLSYEQYF	TGTGCCAGCAGCCAAGAATACGCACCCTCTCTTTCCTACGAGCAGTACTTC
-	-	TRBV7-9	TRBJ1-5	CASSRLEGSNQPQHF	TGTGCCAGCAGCCGCTTGGAGGGCAGCAATCAGCCCCAGCATTTT
-	TRBD1	TRBV29-1	TRBJ1-2	CSVGQSYGYTF	TGCAGCGTGGGACAGAGCTATGGCTACACCTTC
-	-	TRBV12-3/TRBV12-4	TRBJ1-5	CASTPSGAQPQHF	TGTGCCAGCACCCCGTCGGGTGCGCAGCCCCAGCATTTT
few	-	TRBV7-2	TRBJ2-3	CASSRGGARPDTQYF	TGTGCCAGCAGCCGTGGGGGGGCGAGGCCAGATACGCAGTATTTT
few	TRBD2	TRBV12-3/TRBV12-4	TRBJ2-1	CASTLRSGIYNEQFF	TGTGCCAGCACCTTGAGGAGCGGGATCTACAATGAGCAGTTCTTC
few	-	TRBV5-4	TRBJ2-1	CASSLTASSYNEQFF	TGTGCCAGCAGCCTGACAGCCAGCTCCTACAATGAGCAGTTCTTC